The clone carrying this T cell receptor (beta chain) has a handful of counts. This sample is part of a study of beta chain features in type 1 diabetes. Turning to the study itself: Summed over all samples, the examined sorted cells came to about 110 million.

The CDR3 consists of 13 residues. Germline V gene lookup returns CDR1 LNHDA and CDR2 SQIVND (reference sequence). With 7 bases clipped from V and 2 bases from J, the junction kept 5 bases outside the gene matches. cDNA synthesis used the whole RNA isolate, giving expressed TCRB sequences. Profiled with immunoSEQ multiplex PCR; TCRdb holds only in-frame clones, not every one. Seen here are around 180,000 clones, more than 10% observed once, and the top ten hold 0.62%. Cell sorting via CD45RO/CCR7/CD25/CD127/CD95/CD27 was performed to obtain CD4+ naive, central memory, regulatory and stem cell-like memory cells.

The TCR sequence derives from a woman younger than 35 in good health. The chain links TRBV19 to TRBJ2-7; 7 nucleotides agree with TRBD2. The source material was central memory CD4+ T cells from blood. DNA for the CDR3: TGTGCCAGTATGGGAGGGCAAACCTACGAGCAGTACTTC. Its protein product is CASMGGQTYEQYF. Complete variable domain (other parts from reference TRBV19 and TRBJ2-7): DGGITQSPKYLFRKEGQNVTLSCEQNLNHDAMYWYRQDPGQGLRLIYYSQIVNDFQKGDIAEGYSVSREKKESFPLTVTSAQKNPTAFYLCASMGGQTYEQYFGPGTRLTVT.